This TCR beta chain was sequenced during a study of T cell repertoires in cytomegalovirus infection. Via MiXCR, TCRdb re-called the reads, giving one row per CDR3 protein. The sample has about 440,000 distinct CDR3 sequences, 25% to 40% seen once. Germline V gene sequence: CDR1 LGHNA, CDR2 YSLEER. This CDR3 contains 16 residues. V shed 4 bases, J shed 4 bases, and the junction held 7 bases outside the gene matches. The specimen sequenced was PBMCs. The origin of this receptor is a human donor in good health (CMV status not recorded). Some clones in this sample may be carry-over from other donors' samples. V usage is TRBV4-3 and J usage is TRBJ1-1; the match to TRBD1 covers 12 bases. CDR3 in amino acids: CASSLTGTGGGTEAFF. DNA for the CDR3: TGCGCCAGCAGCCTAACCGGGACAGGGGGCGGCACTGAAGCTTTCTTT.